The entry that follows covers one T cell receptor beta chain sequence. The target antigen is unknown. A clone one base away is much larger, so this may be a read error. Using RNA template, CDR3s of TCR alpha and beta were amplified with iRepertoire arm-PCR. One entry per CDR3 protein results from TCRdb running MiXCR on the multiplex PCR reads. Here the sample spans roughly 120,000 distinct CDR3 sequences, roughly 25% being singletons. This sample stems from a study of glioma-infiltrating T cells. Findings and limits, study-wide: CDR3 overlap between tissue and blood was very small.

The sequenced material came from glioma tissue, nonneoplastic brain tissue, or PBMCs (not recorded which). The clonotype originates from a human donor with low-grade glioma or glioblastoma, undergoing nonglioma brain surgery, or in good health (not recorded which).

This chain's CDR3 is CASSPRQGMNNEAFF. The CDR3 DNA reads as TGTGCCAGCAGCCCTAGACAGGGGATGAACAATGAAGCTTTCTTT. The chain employs TRBV7-3 and TRBJ1-1, with TRBD1 matching 8 bases. Germline CDR1 SGHTA, CDR2 FQGTGA. This CDR3 region has 15 residues.